This T cell receptor beta chain was observed in a study of cytomegalovirus exposure and HLA in healthy donors. Study at large: An earlier analysis identified approximately 110 million unique TCR beta sequences in some 170 million T cells. Study-level points and caveats: The majority of CMV-associated TCR beta chains were reported as apparently HLA-restricted in a later analysis. Later analysis placed DRB1 highest and HLA-C lowest in TCR association rates, which differed by HLA locus.

The CDR3 loop spans 15 amino acids. Trimming took 0 bases from V and 2 from J, leaving 8 bases between them. The germline gives CDR1 SGDLS, CDR2 YYNGEE. The PCR was carried out with 60 Vbeta primers and 13 Jbeta primers. TCRdb keeps only in-frame clones here, not all; method: immunoSEQ multiplex PCR. The sample has about 160,000 clones, approximately 80% seen once. In the case of this clone: What it binds is not known.

Sequenced: PBMCs. The chain joins TRBV9 to TRBJ1-4; D gene uncertain. The TCR sequence derives from a man younger than 35 in good health and CMV-seropositive. As DNA, the CDR3 is TGTGCCAGCAGCGTAGCGGAGGCGACTAATGAAAAACTGTTTTTT. Translation: CASSVAEATNEKLFF.